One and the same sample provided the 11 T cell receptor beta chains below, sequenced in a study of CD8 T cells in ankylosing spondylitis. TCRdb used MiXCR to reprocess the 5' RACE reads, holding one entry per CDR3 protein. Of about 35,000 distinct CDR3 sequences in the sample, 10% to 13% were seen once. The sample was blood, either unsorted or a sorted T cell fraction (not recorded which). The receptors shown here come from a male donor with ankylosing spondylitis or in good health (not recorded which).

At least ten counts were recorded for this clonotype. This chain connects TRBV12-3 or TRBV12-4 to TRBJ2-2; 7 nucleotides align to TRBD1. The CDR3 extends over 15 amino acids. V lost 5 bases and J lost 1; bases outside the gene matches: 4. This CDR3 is CASSPGQVNTGELFF. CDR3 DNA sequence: TGTGCCAGCAGTCCAGGACAGGTGAACACCGGGGAGCTGTTTTTT.

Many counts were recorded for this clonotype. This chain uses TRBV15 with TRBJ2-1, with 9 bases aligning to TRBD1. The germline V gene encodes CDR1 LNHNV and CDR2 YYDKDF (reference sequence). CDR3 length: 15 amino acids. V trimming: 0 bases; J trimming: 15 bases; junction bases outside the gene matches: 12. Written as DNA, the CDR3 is TGTGCCACCAGCAGAGACAGGGACAGGGAAAGTGTCAGGTTCTTC. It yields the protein CATSRDRDRESVRFF. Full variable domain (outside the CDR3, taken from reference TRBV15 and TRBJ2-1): DAMVIQNPRYQVTQFGKPVTLSCSQTLNHNVMYWYQQKSSQAPKLLFHYYDKDFNNEADTPDNFQSRRPNTSFCFLDIRSPGLGDTAMYLCATSRDRDRESVRFFGPGTRLTVL.

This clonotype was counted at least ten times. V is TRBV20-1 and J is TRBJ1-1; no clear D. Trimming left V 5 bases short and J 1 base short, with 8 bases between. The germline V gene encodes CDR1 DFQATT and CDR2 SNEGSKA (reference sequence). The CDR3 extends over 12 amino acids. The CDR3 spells CSASDGNTEAFF. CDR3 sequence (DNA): TGCAGTGCTTCGGACGGGAACACTGAAGCTTTCTTT.

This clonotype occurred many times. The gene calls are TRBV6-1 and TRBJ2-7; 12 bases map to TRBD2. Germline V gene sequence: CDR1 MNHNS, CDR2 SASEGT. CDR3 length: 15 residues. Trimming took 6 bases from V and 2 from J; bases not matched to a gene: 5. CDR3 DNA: TGTGCCAGCAGGAGGGGACTAGCGGGCGCCTACGAGCAGTACTTC. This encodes CASRRGLAGAYEQYF.

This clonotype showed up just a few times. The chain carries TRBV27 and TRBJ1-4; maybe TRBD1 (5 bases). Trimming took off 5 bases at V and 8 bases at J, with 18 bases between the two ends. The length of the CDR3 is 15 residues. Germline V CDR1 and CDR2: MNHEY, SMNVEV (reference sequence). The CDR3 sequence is CASSPDVGAGEKLFF. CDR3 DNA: TGTGCCAGCAGTCCGGACGTAGGGGCTGGCGAAAAACTGTTTTTT. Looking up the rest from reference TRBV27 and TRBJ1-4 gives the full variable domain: EAQVTQNPRYLITVTGKKLTVTCSQNMNHEYMSWYRQDPGLGLRQIYYSMNVEVTDKGDVPEGYKVSRKEKRNFPLILESPSPNQTSLYFCASSPDVGAGEKLFFGSGTQLSVL.

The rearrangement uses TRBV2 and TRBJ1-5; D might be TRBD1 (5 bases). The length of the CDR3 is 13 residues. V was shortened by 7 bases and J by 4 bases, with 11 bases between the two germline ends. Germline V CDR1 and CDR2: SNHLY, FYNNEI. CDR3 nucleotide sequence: TGTGCCAGCAAACGGGACGGAAATCAGCCCCAGCATTTT. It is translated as CASKRDGNQPQHF.

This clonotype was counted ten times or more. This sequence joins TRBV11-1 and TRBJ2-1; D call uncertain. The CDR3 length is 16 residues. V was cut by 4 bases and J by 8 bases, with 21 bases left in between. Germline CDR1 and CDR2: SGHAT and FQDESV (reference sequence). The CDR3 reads CASSSRTGRPGDEQFF. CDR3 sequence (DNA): TGTGCCAGCAGCTCTAGAACCGGGCGTCCGGGCGATGAGCAGTTCTTC. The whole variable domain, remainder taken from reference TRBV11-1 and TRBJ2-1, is EAEVAQSPRYKITEKSQAVAFWCDPISGHATLYWYRQILGQGPELLVQFQDESVVDDSQLPKDRFSAERLKGVDSTLKIQPAELGDSAMYLCASSSRTGRPGDEQFFGPGTRLTVL.

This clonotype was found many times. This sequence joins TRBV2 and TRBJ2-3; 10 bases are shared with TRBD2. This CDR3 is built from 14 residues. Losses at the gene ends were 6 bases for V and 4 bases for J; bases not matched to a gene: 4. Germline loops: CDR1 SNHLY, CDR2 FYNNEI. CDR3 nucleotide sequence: TGTGCCAGCAGCCCCCTAGCGGGGGCAGATACGCAGTATTTT. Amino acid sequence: CASSPLAGADTQYF.

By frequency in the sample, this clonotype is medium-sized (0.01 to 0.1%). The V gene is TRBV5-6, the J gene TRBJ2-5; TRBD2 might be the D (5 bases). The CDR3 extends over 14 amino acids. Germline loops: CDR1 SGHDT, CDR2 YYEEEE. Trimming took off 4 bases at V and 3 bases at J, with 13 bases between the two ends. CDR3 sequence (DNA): TGTGCCAGCAGCATAGGACTGAACGAAGAGACCCAGTACTTC. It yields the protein CASSIGLNEETQYF.

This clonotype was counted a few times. CDR3 protein: CASSQMADSYTGELFF. CDR3 DNA: TGTGCCAGCAGCCAAATGGCGGACTCCTACACCGGGGAGCTGTTTTTT. The gene calls are TRBV3-1 and TRBJ2-2; D is possibly TRBD2 (5 bases). CDR1 is LGHDT, CDR2 YNNKEL, per germline (reference sequence). V dropped 2 bases and J dropped 3 bases, with 13 bases sitting between them. The CDR3 totals 16 residues.

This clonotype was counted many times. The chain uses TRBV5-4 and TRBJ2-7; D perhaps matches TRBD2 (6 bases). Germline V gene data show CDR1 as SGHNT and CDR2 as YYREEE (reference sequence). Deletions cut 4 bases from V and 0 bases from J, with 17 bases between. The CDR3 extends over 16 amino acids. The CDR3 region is CASSVSGRARSYEQYF. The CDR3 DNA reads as TGTGCCAGCAGCGTGAGCGGGCGGGCCCGCTCCTACGAGCAGTACTTC. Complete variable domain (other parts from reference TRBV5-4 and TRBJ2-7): ETGVTQSPTHLIKTRGQQVTLRCSSQSGHNTVSWYQQALGQGPQFIFQYYREEENGRGNFPPRFSGLQFPNYSSELNVNALELDDSALYLCASSVSGRARSYEQYFGPGTRLTVT.